The clone carrying this TCR beta chain is large within its sample. The antigen remains unidentified. A library prepared for alpha chains yielded this beta chain as an off-target read; its size is of little meaning. The data are from a study of spatial heterogeneity in lung cancer. Study-wide results and limits: One measure, the expanded intratumoral alpha and beta TCR count, tracked tumor mutation counts. Ubiquitous and regional nonsynonymous mutations were each tracked by the matching count of ubiquitous or regional expanded TCRs.

Described time point: sample taken at primary tumor resection. From tumor, nontumor lung or frozen PBMC, whole RNA was taken unsorted for sequencing. The study tagged each TCR cDNA molecule with a unique molecular identifier. In TCRdb, the 5' RACE reads were re-called with MiXCR into one record per CDR3 protein. The sample has about 720 distinct CDR3 sequences, 11% to 15% seen once. The V segment lost 3 bases and the J segment 8 bases; nucleotides outside the gene matches: 6. Germline values: CDR1 KGHSH, CDR2 LQKENI. The CDR3 is 16 residues long. The origin of this receptor is a male donor with early-stage non-small cell lung cancer. The chain recombines TRBV18 with TRBJ2-2; 13 bases are shared with TRBD2. Here the sequenced sample was lung tumor tissue, taken at surgery. The CDR3 DNA is TGTGCCAGCTCACCGGGACTAGCGGGGTCAGAAGGGGAGCTGTTTTTT. Translation gives CASSPGLAGSEGELFF.